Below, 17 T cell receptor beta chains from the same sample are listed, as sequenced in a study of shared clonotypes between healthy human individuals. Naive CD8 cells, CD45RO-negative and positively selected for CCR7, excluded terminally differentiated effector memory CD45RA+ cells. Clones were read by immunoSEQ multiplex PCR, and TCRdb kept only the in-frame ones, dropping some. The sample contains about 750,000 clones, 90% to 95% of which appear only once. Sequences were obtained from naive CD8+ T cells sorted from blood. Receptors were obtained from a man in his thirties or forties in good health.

CDR3 loop: CASSITDRLNTEAFF. In nucleotides, the CDR3 is TGTGCCAGCAGTATTACAGACAGATTGAACACTGAAGCTTTCTTT. This chain connects TRBV6-1 to TRBJ1-1; tentatively, D is TRBD1 (5 bases). Germline V gene data show CDR1 as MNHNS and CDR2 as SASEGT. The germline V and J ends were trimmed by 5 bases and 0 bases, with 13 bases remaining between them. The CDR3 is 15 amino acids.

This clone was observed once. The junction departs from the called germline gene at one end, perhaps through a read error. CDR3 sequence (DNA): TGTGCCAGCAGCCTAGCTGGGAAGGGTTTCTACGAGCAGTACTTC. This codes for CASSLAGKGFYEQYF. The chain employs TRBV7-8 and TRBJ2-7; D might be TRBD2 (5 bases). Germline lookup yields CDR1 SGHVS and CDR2 FQNEAQ. This CDR3 comprises 15 residues.

For the CDR3, the DNA is TGTGCCAGCAGCCACAGGGGCACCGGGGAGCTGTTTTTT. It yields the protein CASSHRGTGELFF. The V gene is TRBV6-5, the J gene TRBJ2-2; 7 bases agree with TRBD1. The CDR3 length is 13 residues. Trimming removed 6 bases from V and 4 bases from J; junction bases left unmatched: 2. Germline loops: CDR1 MNHEY, CDR2 SVGAGI.

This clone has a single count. This CDR3 reads CASSSSGPRDNEQFF. As DNA, the CDR3 is TGTGCCAGCAGCTCGAGCGGTCCTCGGGACAATGAGCAGTTCTTC. V and J are TRBV5-6 and TRBJ2-1, with a weak D call TRBD2 (5 bases). V was trimmed by 3 bases and J by 5 bases, leaving 15 bases between them. This CDR3 has 15 amino acids. Germline V lookup: CDR1 SGHDT, CDR2 YYEEEE.

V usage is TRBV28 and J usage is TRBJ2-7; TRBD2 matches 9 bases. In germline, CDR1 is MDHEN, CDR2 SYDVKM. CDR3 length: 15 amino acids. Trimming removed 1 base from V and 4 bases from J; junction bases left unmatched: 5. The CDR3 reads CASSLYGGRDYEQYF. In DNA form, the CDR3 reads TGTGCCAGCAGTTTATACGGCGGGAGGGATTACGAGCAGTACTTC.

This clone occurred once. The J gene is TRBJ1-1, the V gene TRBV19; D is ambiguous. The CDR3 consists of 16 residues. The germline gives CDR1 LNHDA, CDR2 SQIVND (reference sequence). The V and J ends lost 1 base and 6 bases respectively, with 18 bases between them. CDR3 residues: CASSIALGRIEAEAFF. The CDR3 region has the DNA TGTGCCAGTAGTATAGCTCTCGGGCGGATCGAGGCTGAAGCTTTCTTT.

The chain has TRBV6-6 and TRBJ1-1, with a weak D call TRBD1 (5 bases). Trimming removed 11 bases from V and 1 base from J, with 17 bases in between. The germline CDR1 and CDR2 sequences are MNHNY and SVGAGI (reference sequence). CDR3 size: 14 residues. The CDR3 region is CASQGGAANTEAFF. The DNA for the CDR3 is TGTGCCTCCCAAGGAGGGGCGGCGAACACTGAAGCTTTCTTT.

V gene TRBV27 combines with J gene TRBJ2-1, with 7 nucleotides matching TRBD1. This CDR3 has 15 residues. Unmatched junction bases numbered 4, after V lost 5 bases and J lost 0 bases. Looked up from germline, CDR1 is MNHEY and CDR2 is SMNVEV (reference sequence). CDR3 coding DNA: TGTGCCAGCAGTCCGACAGGGCGCTCCTACAATGAGCAGTTCTTC. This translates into CASSPTGRSYNEQFF.

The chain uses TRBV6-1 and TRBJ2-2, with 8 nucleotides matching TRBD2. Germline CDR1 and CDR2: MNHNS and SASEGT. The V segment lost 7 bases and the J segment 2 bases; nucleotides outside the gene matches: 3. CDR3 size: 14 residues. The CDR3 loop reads CASNSGTNTGELFF. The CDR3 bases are TGTGCCAGCAATAGCGGGACTAACACCGGGGAGCTGTTTTTT.

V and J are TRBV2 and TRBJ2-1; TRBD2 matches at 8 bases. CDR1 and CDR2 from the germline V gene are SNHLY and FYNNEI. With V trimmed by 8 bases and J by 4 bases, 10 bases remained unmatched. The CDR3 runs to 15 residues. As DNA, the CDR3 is TGTGCCAGCGAAAGGCGGGAGGCGGTATACAATGAGCAGTTCTTC. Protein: CASERREAVYNEQFF.

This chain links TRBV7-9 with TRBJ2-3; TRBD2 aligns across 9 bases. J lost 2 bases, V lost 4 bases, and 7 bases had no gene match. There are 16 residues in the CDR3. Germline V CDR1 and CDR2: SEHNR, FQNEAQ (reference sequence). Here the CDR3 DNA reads TGTGCCAGCAGCTCAACCGGGACTAGCCACACAGATACGCAGTATTTT. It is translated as CASSSTGTSHTDTQYF. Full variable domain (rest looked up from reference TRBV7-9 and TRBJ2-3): DTGVSQNPRHKITKRGQNVTFRCDPISEHNRLYWYRQTLGQGPEFLTYFQNEAQLEKSRLLSDRFSAERPKGSFSTLEIQRTEQGDSAMYLCASSSTGTSHTDTQYFGPGTRLTVL.

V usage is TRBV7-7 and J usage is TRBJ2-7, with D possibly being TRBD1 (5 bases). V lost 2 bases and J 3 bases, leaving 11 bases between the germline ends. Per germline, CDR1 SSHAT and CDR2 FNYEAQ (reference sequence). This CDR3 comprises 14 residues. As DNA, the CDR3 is TGTGCCAGCAGCTTACGTCAGGGAAACTACGAGCAGTACTTC. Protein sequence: CASSLRQGNYEQYF.

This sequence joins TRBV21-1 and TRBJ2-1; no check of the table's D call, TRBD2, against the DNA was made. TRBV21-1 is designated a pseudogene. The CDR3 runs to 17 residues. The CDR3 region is CASSKIRAGRTYNEQFF. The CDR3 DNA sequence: TGTGCCAGCAGCAAAATACGGGCGGGACGGACCTACAATGAGCAGTTCTTC.

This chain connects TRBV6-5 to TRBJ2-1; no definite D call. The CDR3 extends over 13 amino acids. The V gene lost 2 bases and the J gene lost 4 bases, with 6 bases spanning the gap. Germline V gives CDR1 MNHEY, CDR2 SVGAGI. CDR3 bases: TGTGCCAGCAGTTACAAGGAATACAATGAGCAGTTCTTC. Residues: CASSYKEYNEQFF.

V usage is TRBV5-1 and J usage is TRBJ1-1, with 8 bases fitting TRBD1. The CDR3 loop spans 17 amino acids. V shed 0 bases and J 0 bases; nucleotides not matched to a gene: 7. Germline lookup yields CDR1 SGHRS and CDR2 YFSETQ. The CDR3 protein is CASSLVWAGGLNTEAFF. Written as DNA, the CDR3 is TGCGCCAGCAGCTTGGTTTGGGCAGGGGGCCTGAACACTGAAGCTTTCTTT. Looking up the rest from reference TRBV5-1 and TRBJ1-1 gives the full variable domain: KAGVTQTPRYLIKTRGQQVTLSCSPISGHRSVSWYQQTPGQGLQFLFEYFSETQRNKGNFPGRFSGRQFSNSRSEMNVSTLELGDSALYLCASSLVWAGGLNTEAFFGQGTRLTVV.

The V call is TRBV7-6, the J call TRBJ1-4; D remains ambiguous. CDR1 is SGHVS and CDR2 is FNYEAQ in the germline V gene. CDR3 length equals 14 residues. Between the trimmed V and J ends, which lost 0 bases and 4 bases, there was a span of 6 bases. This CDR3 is CASSLAGVNEKLFF. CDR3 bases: TGTGCCAGCAGCTTAGCTGGAGTTAATGAAAAACTGTTTTTT.

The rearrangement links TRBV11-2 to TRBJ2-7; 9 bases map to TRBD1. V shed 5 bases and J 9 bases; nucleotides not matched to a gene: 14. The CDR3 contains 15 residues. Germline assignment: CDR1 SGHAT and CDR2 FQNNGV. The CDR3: CASSTPGTGKGAQYF. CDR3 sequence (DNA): TGTGCCAGCAGCACTCCCGGGACAGGGAAAGGCGCGCAGTACTTC.